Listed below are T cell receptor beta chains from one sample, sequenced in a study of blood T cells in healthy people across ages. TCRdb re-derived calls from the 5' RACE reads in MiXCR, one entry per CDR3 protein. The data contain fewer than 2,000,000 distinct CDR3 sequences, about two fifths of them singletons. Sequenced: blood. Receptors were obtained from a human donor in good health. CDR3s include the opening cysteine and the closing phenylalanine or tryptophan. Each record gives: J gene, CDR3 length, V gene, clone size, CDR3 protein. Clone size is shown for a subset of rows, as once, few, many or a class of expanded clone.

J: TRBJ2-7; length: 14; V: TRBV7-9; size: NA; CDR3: CASSDTSGGLEQYF
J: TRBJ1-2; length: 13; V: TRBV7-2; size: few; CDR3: CASSLDRVVGYTF
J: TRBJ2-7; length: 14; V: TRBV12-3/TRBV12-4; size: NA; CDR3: CASSSLGSSYEQYF
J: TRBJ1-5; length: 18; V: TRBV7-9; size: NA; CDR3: CASSLGRLGQGLNQPQHF
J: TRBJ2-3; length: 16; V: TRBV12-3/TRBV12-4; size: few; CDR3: CASGRDPDLSTDTQYF
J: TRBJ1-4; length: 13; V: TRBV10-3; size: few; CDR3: CASTNPTNEKLFF
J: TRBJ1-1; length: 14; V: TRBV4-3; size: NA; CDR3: CASSQDAGGTEAFF
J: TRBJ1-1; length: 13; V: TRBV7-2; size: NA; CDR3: CAGSRTGPVEAFF
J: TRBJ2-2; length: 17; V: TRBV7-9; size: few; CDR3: CASSLPGSTSNTGELFF
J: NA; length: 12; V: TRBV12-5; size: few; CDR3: CASGLSKDEQYF
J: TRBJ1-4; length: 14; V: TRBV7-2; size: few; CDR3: CASSLNGGNEKLFF
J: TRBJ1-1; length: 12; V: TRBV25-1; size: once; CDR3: CASSEWTSEAFF
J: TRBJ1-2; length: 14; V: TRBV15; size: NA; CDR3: CATSRERGRYGCTF
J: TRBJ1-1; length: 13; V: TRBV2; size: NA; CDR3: CPSTTTVSTEAFF
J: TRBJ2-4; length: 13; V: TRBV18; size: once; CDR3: CASSPSGTTEQYF
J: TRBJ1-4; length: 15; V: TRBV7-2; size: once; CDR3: CASGLSGQKNEKLFF
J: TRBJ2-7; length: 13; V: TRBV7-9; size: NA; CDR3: CASSPPAADKQYF
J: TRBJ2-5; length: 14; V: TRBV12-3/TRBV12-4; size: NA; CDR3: CASSRAPTVETQYF
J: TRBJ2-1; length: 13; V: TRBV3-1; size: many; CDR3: CASSQTVYNEQFF
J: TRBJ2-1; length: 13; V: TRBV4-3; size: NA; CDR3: CASSQARSMQQFF
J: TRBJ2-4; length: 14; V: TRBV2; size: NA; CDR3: CASRRTLAKNIQYF
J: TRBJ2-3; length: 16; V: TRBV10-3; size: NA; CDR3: CAISLKGQEFTDTQYF
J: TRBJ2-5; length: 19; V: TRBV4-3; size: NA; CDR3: CASSHRTGTSGGLSETQYF
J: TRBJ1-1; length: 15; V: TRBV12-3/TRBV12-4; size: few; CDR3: CASSLPVSLNTEAFF
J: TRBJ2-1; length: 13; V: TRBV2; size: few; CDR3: CASSDSGQAKQFF
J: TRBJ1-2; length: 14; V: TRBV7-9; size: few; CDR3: CASSLQGAGGSYTF
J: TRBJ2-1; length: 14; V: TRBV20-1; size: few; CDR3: CSAQSSSSYNEQFF
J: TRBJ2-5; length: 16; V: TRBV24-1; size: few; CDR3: CATSDPPTGYQETQYF
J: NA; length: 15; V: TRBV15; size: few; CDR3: CATSRAGEGPNEQYF
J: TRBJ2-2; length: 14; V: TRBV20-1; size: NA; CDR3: CSARVHQNTGELFF
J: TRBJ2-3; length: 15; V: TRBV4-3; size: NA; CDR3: CASSQDLLSAGAKYF
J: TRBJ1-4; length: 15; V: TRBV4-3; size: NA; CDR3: CASSQDITFNEKLFF
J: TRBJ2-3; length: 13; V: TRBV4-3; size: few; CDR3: CASSQVVGHTQYF
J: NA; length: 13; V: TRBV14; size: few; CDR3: CASSQETGTEQYF
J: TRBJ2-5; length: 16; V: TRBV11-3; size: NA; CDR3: CASSFLAGGTGETQYF
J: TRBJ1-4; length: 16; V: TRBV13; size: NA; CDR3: CASSPSEAGYGEKLFF
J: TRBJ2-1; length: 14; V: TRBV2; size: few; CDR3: CARGGLAVADEQFF
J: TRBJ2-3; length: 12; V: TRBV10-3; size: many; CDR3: CAISEATDTQYF
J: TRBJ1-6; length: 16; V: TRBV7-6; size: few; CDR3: CASSLERASNNSPLHF
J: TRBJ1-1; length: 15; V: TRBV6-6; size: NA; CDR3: CASSTTDGGNTEAFF